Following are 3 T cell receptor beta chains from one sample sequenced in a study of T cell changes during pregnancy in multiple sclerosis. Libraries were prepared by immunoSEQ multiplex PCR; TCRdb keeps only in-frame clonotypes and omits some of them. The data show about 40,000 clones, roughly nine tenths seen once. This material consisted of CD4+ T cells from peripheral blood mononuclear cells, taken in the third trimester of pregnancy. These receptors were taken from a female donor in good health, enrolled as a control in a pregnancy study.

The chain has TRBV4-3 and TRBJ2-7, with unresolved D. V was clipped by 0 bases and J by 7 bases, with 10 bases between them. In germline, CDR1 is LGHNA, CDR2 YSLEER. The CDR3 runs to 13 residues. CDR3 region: CASSQENSLEQYF. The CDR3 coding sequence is TGCGCCAGCAGCCAAGAAAACAGTCTGGAGCAGTACTTC.

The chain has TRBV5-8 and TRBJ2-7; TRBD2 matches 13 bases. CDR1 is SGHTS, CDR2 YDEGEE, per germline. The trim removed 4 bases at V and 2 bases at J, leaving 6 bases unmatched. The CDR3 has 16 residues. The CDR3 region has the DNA TGTGCCAGCAGCCCGAGACTAGCGGGAGGCCCCTACGAGCAGTACTTC. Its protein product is CASSPRLAGGPYEQYF.

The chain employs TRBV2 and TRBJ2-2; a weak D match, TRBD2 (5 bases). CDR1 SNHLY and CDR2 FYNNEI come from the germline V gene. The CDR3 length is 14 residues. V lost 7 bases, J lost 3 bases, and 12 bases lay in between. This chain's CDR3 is CASKGDTDTGELFF. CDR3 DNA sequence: TGTGCCAGCAAGGGAGATACGGACACCGGGGAGCTGTTTTTT.